The 13 T cell receptor beta chains reported below all come from one sample, sequenced in a study of CD8+ T cells in alopecia areata (dated by TCRdb to the late 2010s). The time point label of this sample denotes: baseline before oral tofacitinib. Library prep was done by the immunoSEQ multiplex PCR assay. To provide template for TCR sequencing, every sample had RNA extracted and reverse transcribed into cDNA. The table comes from immuneACCESS by way of TCRdb, which keeps in-frame sequences with V and J called. Part of the clones is missing from these tables; in studies checked, under half for an unresolved V gene and the rest for unknown reasons. Across this sample there are around 140,000 clones, with around 86% seen only once. About 15% of the sample goes to the ten largest clones. This sample comprised CD8+ T cells sorted from blood, obtained at week 0. These receptors all stem from a human donor with alopecia areata.

The gene calls are TRBV29-1 and TRBJ2-2; weak D call: TRBD1 (5 bases). V lost 0 bases and J lost 2, with 19 bases in between. Per the germline V gene, CDR1 is SQVTM and CDR2 is ANQGSEA. The CDR3 spans 18 residues. The CDR3, as DNA: TGCAGCGTTGAAGAAGGGGTGGAACGGCAGGGAAACACCGGGGAGCTGTTTTTT. Translated: CSVEEGVERQGNTGELFF.

The chain has TRBV27 and TRBJ2-3; D unresolved. V shed 2 bases and J shed 6 bases, with 12 bases lying between them. The germline V gene has CDR1 MNHEY and CDR2 SMNVEV (reference sequence). This CDR3 spans 14 amino acids. CDR3 nucleotide sequence: TGTGCCAGCAGTTTACAGGCGCAGGTGGATACGCAGTATTTT. This encodes CASSLQAQVDTQYF.

The CDR3 DNA reads as TGTGCCAGCAGCTCACAGGGGGCGCCGGTCACTGAAGCTTTCTTT. It translates to CASSSQGAPVTEAFF. The chain uses TRBV5-4 and TRBJ1-1, with 9 positions matching TRBD1. The CDR3 covers 15 residues. V was pared by 3 bases and J by 4 bases, with 7 bases of the junction left unmatched. Germline-derived CDR1 and CDR2 are SGHNT and YYREEE (reference sequence).

The chain has TRBV7-9 and TRBJ2-7; 8 nucleotides align to TRBD1. Germline V gene lookup returns CDR1 SEHNR and CDR2 FQNEAQ (reference sequence). The CDR3 is 16 residues long. J was trimmed by 7 bases and V by 1 base; bases with no gene match: 12. The DNA for the CDR3 is TGTGCCAGCAGCTTAGTCTCGGGGCAGGGGGCGTGGGAGCAGTACTTC. Protein sequence: CASSLVSGQGAWEQYF. Complete variable domain (other parts from reference TRBV7-9 and TRBJ2-7): DTGVSQNPRHKITKRGQNVTFRCDPISEHNRLYWYRQTLGQGPEFLTYFQNEAQLEKSRLLSDRFSAERPKGSFSTLEIQRTEQGDSAMYLCASSLVSGQGAWEQYFGPGTRLTVT.

V and J are TRBV6-1 and TRBJ2-7; 9 nucleotides match TRBD1. The CDR3 sequence is 14 residues long. V shed 3 bases and J 3 bases; nucleotides not matched to a gene: 3. CDR1 is MNHNS and CDR2 is SASEGT in the germline V gene. CDR3 region: CASSDMGQGYEQYF. The CDR3 DNA follows: TGTGCCAGCAGTGACATGGGACAGGGCTACGAGCAGTACTTC.

The genes are TRBV6-6 and TRBJ2-7; 7 bases line up with TRBD1. The CDR3 runs 15 residues. Trimming cost V 5 bases and J 4 bases; bases outside gene matches: 11. CDR1 and CDR2 (germline): MNHNY, SVGAGI (reference sequence). The CDR3 sequence is CASSEPGQLNYEQYF. As DNA, the CDR3 is TGTGCCAGCAGTGAGCCGGGACAGCTAAATTACGAGCAGTACTTC.

This chain connects TRBV5-5 to TRBJ2-7, with D hard to call. The CDR3 length is 13 residues. The ends were cut back, 5 bases at V and 2 bases at J, with 11 bases in the middle. Germline values: CDR1 SGHKS, CDR2 YYEKEE (reference sequence). The CDR3 protein is CASSGTDPYEQYF. In nucleotides, the CDR3 is TGTGCCAGCAGTGGTACAGACCCCTACGAGCAGTACTTC.

The chain combines TRBV11-2 with TRBJ2-7, with TRBD2 matching 8 bases. Looked up from germline, CDR1 is SGHAT and CDR2 is FQNNGV. J was trimmed by 6 bases and V by 2 bases; bases with no gene match: 12. CDR3 length: 16 amino acids. The CDR3 sequence is CASSLFLAGWNGEQYF. The DNA of the CDR3 is TGTGCCAGCAGCTTATTTTTAGCGGGATGGAATGGCGAGCAGTACTTC.

The chain carries TRBV7-9 and TRBJ2-2, with TRBD2 as a possible D gene (7 bases). CDR3 length equals 16 residues. The V gene lost 5 bases and the J gene lost 8 bases, with 21 bases spanning the gap. The germline gives CDR1 SEHNR, CDR2 FQNEAQ (reference sequence). CDR3 in DNA: TGTGCCAGCAGCCCCCCCCCGGGGGGCACACGGGGGGAGCTGTTTTTT. The encoded protein is CASSPPPGGTRGELFF. Drawing the rest from reference TRBV7-9 and TRBJ2-2, the complete variable domain is DTGVSQNPRHKITKRGQNVTFRCDPISEHNRLYWYRQTLGQGPEFLTYFQNEAQLEKSRLLSDRFSAERPKGSFSTLEIQRTEQGDSAMYLCASSPPPGGTRGELFFGEGSRLTVL.

V usage is TRBV4-1 and J usage is TRBJ2-5, with D maybe TRBD2 (5 bases). The J call is uncertain, as TRBJ2-7 better fits the DNA end. The CDR3 totals 14 residues. The germline V gene encodes CDR1 MGHRA and CDR2 YSYEKL. The CDR3 region is CASSQEGSTYEQYF. CDR3 DNA: TGCGCCAGCAGCCAAGAAGGGAGTACCTACGAGCAGTACTTC.

The rearrangement joins TRBV4-1 to TRBJ2-7, with 7 bases that match TRBD2. V shed 3 bases, J shed 2 bases, and the junction held 1 base outside the gene matches. The CDR3 runs 13 residues. CDR1 and CDR2 from the germline V gene are MGHRA and YSYEKL. The CDR3 sequence is CASSQGTTYEQYF. For the CDR3, the DNA is TGCGCCAGCAGCCAGGGGACTACCTACGAGCAGTACTTC.

The rearrangement uses TRBV27 and TRBJ2-1; 8 bases match TRBD2. Germline V gene data show CDR1 as MNHEY and CDR2 as SMNVEV (reference sequence). This CDR3 contains 14 residues. Trimming removed 5 bases from V and 7 bases from J; junction bases left unmatched: 7. CDR3 amino acids: CASSRASGYNEQFF. The DNA for the CDR3 is TGTGCCAGCAGTAGGGCTAGCGGGTATAATGAGCAGTTCTTC.

The V gene is TRBV19, the J gene TRBJ2-2; no definite D call. The CDR3 is made up of 10 amino acids. CDR1 LNHDA and CDR2 SQIVND come from the germline V gene (reference sequence). The V end lost 6 bases, the J end lost 11 bases, and 7 bases lay between the germline ends. CDR3 in amino acids: CASSEFELFF. DNA of the CDR3: TGTGCCAGTAGCGAGTTTGAGCTGTTTTTT.